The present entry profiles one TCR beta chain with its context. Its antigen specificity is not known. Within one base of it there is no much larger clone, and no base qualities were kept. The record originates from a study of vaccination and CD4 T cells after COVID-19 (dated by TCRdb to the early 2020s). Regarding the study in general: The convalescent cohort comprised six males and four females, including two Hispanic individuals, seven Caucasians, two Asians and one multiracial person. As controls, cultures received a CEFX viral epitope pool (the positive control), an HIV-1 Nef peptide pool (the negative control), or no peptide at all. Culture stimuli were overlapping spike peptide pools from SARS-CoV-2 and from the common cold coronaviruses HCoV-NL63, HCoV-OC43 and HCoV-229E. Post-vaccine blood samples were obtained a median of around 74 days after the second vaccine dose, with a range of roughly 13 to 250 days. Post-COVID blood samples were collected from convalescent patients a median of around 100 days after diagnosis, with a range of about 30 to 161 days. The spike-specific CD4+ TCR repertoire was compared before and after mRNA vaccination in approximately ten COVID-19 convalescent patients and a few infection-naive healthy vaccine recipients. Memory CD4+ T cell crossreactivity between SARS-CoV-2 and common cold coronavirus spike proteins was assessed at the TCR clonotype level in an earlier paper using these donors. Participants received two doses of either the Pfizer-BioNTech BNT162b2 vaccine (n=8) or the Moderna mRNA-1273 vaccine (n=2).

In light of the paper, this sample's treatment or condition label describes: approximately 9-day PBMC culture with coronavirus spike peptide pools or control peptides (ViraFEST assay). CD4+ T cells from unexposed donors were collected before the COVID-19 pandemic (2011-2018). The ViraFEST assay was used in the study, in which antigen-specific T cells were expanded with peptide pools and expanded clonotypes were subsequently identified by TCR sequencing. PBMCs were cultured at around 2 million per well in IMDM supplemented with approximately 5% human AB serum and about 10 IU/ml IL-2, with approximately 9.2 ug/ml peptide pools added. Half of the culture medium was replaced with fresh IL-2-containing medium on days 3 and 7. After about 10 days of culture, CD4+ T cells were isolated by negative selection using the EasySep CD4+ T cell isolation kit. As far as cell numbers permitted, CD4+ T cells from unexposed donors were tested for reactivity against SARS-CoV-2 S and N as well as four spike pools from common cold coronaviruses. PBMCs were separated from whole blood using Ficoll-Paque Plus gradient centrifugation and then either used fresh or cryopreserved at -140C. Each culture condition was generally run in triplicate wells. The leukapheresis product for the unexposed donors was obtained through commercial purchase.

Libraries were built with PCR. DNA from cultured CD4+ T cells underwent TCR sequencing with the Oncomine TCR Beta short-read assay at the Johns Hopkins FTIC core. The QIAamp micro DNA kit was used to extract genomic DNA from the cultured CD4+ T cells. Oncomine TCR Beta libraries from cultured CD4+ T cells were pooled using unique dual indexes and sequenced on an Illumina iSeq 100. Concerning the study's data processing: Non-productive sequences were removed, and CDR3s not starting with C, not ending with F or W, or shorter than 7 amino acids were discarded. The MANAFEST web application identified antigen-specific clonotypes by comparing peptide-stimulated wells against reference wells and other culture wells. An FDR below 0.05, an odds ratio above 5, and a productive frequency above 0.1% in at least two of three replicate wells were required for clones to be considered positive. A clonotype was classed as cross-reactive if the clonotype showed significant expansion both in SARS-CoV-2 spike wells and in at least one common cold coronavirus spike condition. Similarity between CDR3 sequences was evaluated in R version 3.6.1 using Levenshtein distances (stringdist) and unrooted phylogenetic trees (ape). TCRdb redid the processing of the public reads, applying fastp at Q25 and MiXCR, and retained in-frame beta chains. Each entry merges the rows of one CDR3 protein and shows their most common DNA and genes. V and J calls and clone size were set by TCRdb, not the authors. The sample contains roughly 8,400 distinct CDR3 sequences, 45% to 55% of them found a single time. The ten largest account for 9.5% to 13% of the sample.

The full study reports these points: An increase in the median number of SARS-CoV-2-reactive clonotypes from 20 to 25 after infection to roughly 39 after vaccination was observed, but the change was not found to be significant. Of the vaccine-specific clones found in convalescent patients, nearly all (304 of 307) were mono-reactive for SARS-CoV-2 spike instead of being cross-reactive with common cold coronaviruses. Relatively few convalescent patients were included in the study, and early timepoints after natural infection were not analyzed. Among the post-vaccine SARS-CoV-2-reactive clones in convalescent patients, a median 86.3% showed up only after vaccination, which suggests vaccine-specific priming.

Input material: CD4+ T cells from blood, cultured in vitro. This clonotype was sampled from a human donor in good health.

In nucleotides, the sequence is TGTGCCAGCAGCCACTCACTAGCGCTGGGCACAGATACGCAGTATTTT. Its product reads: CASSHSLALGTDTQYF. The sequence is built from TRBV7-9 and TRBJ2-3; the central 7 bases match TRBD2. From the germline V gene (reference sequence), CDR1 is SEHNR and CDR2 is FQNEAQ. The CDR3 measures 16 amino acids from cysteine to phenylalanine. The sequence is cut down to CDR3 DNA, 48 bases in frame from base 1. Trimming leaves V shorter by 5 bases and J shorter by 1 base, with the junction holding 9 bases beyond the gene matches.